This TCR beta chain came from a study of cytomegalovirus exposure and HLA in healthy donors. The CDR3 consists of 14 residues. Germline V gives CDR1 SGHNT, CDR2 YYREEE (reference sequence). V lost 5 bases and J lost 7; bases outside the gene matches: 11. PCR primers comprised 60 Vbeta and 13 Jbeta primers. Some clones are missing from TCRdb's copy, which holds only in-frame ones; the method was immunoSEQ multiplex PCR. This table holds 100,000 to 130,000 clones, 82% found once. The V and J genes are TRBV5-4 and TRBJ2-5; 7 bases agree with TRBD2. The sample taken for sequencing was PBMCs. This clonotype was obtained from a man younger than 45 in good health and CMV-seropositive. CDR3 nucleotide sequence: TGTGCCAGCAGATACCGGGACTACTTTGCGACCCAGTACTTC. This codes for CASRYRDYFATQYF.